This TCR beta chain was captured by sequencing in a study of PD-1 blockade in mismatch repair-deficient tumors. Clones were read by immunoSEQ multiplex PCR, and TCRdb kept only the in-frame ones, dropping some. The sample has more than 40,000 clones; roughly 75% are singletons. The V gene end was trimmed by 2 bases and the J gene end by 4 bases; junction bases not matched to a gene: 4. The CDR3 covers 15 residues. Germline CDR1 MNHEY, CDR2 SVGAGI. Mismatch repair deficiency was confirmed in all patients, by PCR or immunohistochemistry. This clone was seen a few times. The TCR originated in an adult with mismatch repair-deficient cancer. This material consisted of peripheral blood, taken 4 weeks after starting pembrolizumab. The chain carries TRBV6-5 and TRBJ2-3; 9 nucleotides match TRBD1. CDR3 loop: CASSYGDRASDTQYF. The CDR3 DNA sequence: TGTGCCAGCAGTTACGGGGACAGGGCCTCAGATACGCAGTATTTT.